The rows below give T cell receptor beta chains drawn from one sample of a study of long-term antiretroviral therapy in people with HIV. TCRdb's table, derived via immunoSEQ multiplex PCR, lists solely in-frame clones and lacks some. Of some 28,000 clones listed, roughly 94% are singletons. Sequenced here: unsorted PBMCs, sampled 5.3 years after starting antiretroviral therapy. The receptor set was obtained from a man aged 50-59 years with HIV. Both conserved end residues are part of each CDR3. D genes are given only for firm matches. Not all rows give a size; the values are once, few, many and, for expanded clones, a class.

cdr3_length j_call v_call clone_size d_call cdr3_aa cdr3_nt
14 TRBJ2-7 TRBV5-6 NA NA CASSPLRNSYEQYF TGTGCCAGCAGCCCCCTCAGGAACTCCTACGAGCAGTACTTC
14 TRBJ1-2 TRBV7-2 NA NA CASSLDGQSYGYTF TGTGCCAGCAGCTTAGACGGACAGAGCTATGGCTACACCTTC
16 TRBJ2-7 TRBV28 once TRBD1 CASSPPTTGKGYEQYF TGTGCCAGCAGTCCTCCAACGACAGGGAAGGGGTACGAGCAGTACTTC
16 TRBJ2-2 TRBV18 NA TRBD1 CASSKTGTGVYGELFF TGTGCCAGCTCAAAGACCGGGACAGGGGTCTACGGGGAGCTGTTTTTT
12 TRBJ2-1 TRBV19 NA NA CASSIVGAEQFF TGTGCCAGTAGTATTGTGGGGGCCGAGCAGTTCTTC
15 TRBJ1-1 TRBV7-2 NA NA CASSLGEGGNTEAFF TGTGCCAGCAGCTTGGGCGAAGGAGGGAACACTGAAGCTTTCTTT
11 TRBJ2-5 TRBV5-6 NA TRBD2 CASGEGETQYF TGTGCCAGTGGGGAGGGAGAGACCCAGTACTTC
15 TRBJ1-2 TRBV7-3 once TRBD1 CASSTRTGANYGYTF TGTGCCAGCAGCACGCGGACAGGTGCTAACTATGGCTACACCTTC
14 TRBJ2-3 TRBV7-2 NA NA CASSLGGSLDTQYF TGTGCCAGCAGCTTGGGGGGATCCTTAGATACGCAGTATTTT
15 TRBJ1-6 TRBV7-8 NA NA CASSLVAGDNSPLHF TGTGCCAGCAGCTTAGTGGCAGGGGATAATTCACCCCTCCACTTT
13 TRBJ1-1 TRBV7-9 NA TRBD1 CASSLERDREAFF TGTGCCAGCAGCTTAGAGCGGGACAGGGAAGCTTTCTTT
13 TRBJ2-5 TRBV5-1 NA NA CASSRGRQETQYF TGCGCCAGCAGCAGGGGACGTCAAGAGACCCAGTACTTC
14 TRBJ1-1 TRBV4-3 NA NA CASSQEHMNTEAFF TGCGCCAGCAGCCAAGAGCACATGAACACTGAAGCTTTCTTT
13 TRBJ1-5 TRBV28 once NA CASSSPGNQPQHF TGTGCCAGCAGTTCCCCCGGCAATCAGCCCCAGCATTTT
13 TRBJ1-3 TRBV7-2 NA NA CASSTTWGNTIYF TGTGCCAGCAGCACTACCTGGGGGAACACCATATATTTT
13 TRBJ1-6 TRBV14 NA NA CASSQFQGLPLHF TGTGCCAGCAGCCAGTTCCAGGGGTTACCCCTCCACTTT
16 TRBJ1-5 TRBV5-6 NA NA CASSLFQGMSNQPQHF TGTGCCAGCAGCTTGTTTCAGGGTATGAGCAATCAGCCCCAGCATTTT
15 TRBJ2-7 TRBV14 NA TRBD1 CASSQGTGQLYEQYF TGTGCCAGCAGTCAGGGCACGGGACAGCTCTACGAGCAGTACTTC
15 TRBJ1-2 TRBV4-1 NA TRBD1 CASSQTLGTGDGYTF TGCGCCAGCAGCCAAACCCTCGGGACAGGGGATGGCTACACCTTC
14 TRBJ2-7 TRBV5-1 NA NA CASSLAAGTYEQYF TGCGCCAGCAGCTTGGCGGCCGGCACCTACGAGCAGTACTTC
15 TRBJ2-7 TRBV27 NA NA CASSTLDGAGYEQYF TGTGCCAGCAGTACCCTCGACGGGGCGGGCTACGAGCAGTACTTC
13 TRBJ1-2 TRBV10-2 NA TRBD1 CASSETRGLGYTF TGCGCCAGCAGTGAAACCAGGGGGCTTGGCTACACCTTC
16 TRBJ2-3 TRBV10-1 NA NA CAGGLNAGPSTDTQYF TGCGCGGGGGGGCTAAACGCGGGACCTAGCACAGATACGCAGTATTTT
13 TRBJ2-1 TRBV6-1 once NA CATLNRVRDEQFF TGTGCCACCCTTAACAGGGTAAGAGATGAGCAGTTCTTC
13 TRBJ1-6 TRBV6-5 NA NA CASSLDRSFPLHF TGTGCCAGCAGTCTAGACAGAAGTTTTCCCCTCCACTTT
14 TRBJ1-5 TRBV5-1 NA NA CASSLEGGRQPQHF TGCGCCAGCAGCTTGGAGGGCGGTCGTCAGCCCCAGCATTTT
15 TRBJ2-7 TRBV7-2 NA NA CASSFAAVGADEQYF TGTGCCAGCAGCTTCGCCGCCGTGGGGGCGGACGAGCAGTACTTC
16 TRBJ1-1 TRBV5-1 NA TRBD1 CASSPRTGDFNTEAFF TGCGCCAGCAGCCCCCGGACAGGGGATTTCAACACTGAAGCTTTCTTT